The 3 T cell receptor beta chains listed next were all sequenced from one sample in a study of OX40 agonist ivuxolimab in advanced cancers. TCRdb keeps only in-frame clones here, not all; method: immunoSEQ multiplex PCR. The profile covers around 76,000 clones, with about nine tenths appearing a single time and over 2.5% taken by the ten largest. Sequenced here: CD4+ or CD8+ T cells sorted from blood, sampled in a trial of the OX40 agonist ivuxolimab. These receptors were collected from an adult with an advanced solid tumor such as melanoma, head and neck, liver or kidney cancer.

This clone occurred once. The V and J genes are TRBV9 and TRBJ2-5, with D maybe TRBD2 (5 bases). Per germline, CDR1 SGDLS and CDR2 YYNGEE. This CDR3 has 14 residues. The germline V and J ends were trimmed by 0 bases and 4 bases, with 10 bases remaining between them. The CDR3 bases are TGTGCCAGCAGCGTAGGACCAGGAGGAGAGACCCAGTACTTC. It translates to CASSVGPGGETQYF.

The chain uses TRBV5-4 and TRBJ1-6, with D possibly TRBD1 on 6 matching bases. This CDR3 comprises 15 residues. V lost 2 bases to trimming and J lost 3 bases, with 9 bases between them. In germline, CDR1 is SGHNT, CDR2 YYREEE (reference sequence). The CDR3 DNA reads as TGTGCCAGCAGCTTCGGCAGGGGCTATAATTCACCCCTCCACTTT. Translation: CASSFGRGYNSPLHF. The variable domain in full, completed from reference TRBV5-4 and TRBJ1-6, reads ETGVTQSPTHLIKTRGQQVTLRCSSQSGHNTVSWYQQALGQGPQFIFQYYREEENGRGNFPPRFSGLQFPNYSSELNVNALELDDSALYLCASSFGRGYNSPLHFGNGTRLTVT.

The CDR3 loop reads CASSVAGWSDTIYF. DNA of the CDR3: TGTGCCAGCAGCGTGGCCGGGTGGTCGGACACCATATATTTT. J is TRBJ1-3 and V is TRBV9; unclear D gene. V was pared by 2 bases and J by 8 bases, with 14 bases between. This CDR3 has 14 amino acids. CDR1 is SGDLS and CDR2 is YYNGEE in the germline V gene.